Listed here are 4 T cell receptor beta chains from one sample, sequenced in a study of OX40 agonist ivuxolimab in advanced cancers. Using immunoSEQ multiplex PCR, the repertoire was profiled, and TCRdb retains in-frame clones only, with some absent. The sample has roughly 29,000 clones; more than 70% are singletons. The sample consisted of CD4+ or CD8+ T cells sorted from blood, taken in a trial of the OX40 agonist ivuxolimab. Source of these receptors: an adult with an advanced solid tumor such as melanoma, head and neck, liver or kidney cancer.

The V gene is TRBV11-2, the J gene TRBJ2-4; 9 bases line up with TRBD1. CDR1 is SGHAT and CDR2 is FQNNGV in the germline V gene. The V segment lost 5 bases and the J segment 8 bases; nucleotides outside the gene matches: 7. The CDR3 contains 14 residues. This CDR3 is CASSLGQGRDIQYF. CDR3 nucleotides: TGTGCCAGCAGCCTGGGACAGGGAAGGGACATTCAGTACTTC.

V and J are TRBV4-3 and TRBJ2-3; perhaps TRBD2 as D (5 bases). Germline-derived CDR1 and CDR2 are LGHNA and YSLEER. Trimming removed 0 bases from V and 3 bases from J, with 16 bases in between. CDR3 length: 17 residues. The CDR3: CASSQDLRRRLTDTQYF. The CDR3 DNA follows: TGCGCCAGCAGCCAAGATCTGAGGAGGAGATTAACAGATACGCAGTATTTT.

V usage is TRBV5-6 and J usage is TRBJ2-6, with D perhaps TRBD1 (5 bases). Trimming removed 4 bases from V and 2 bases from J, with 7 bases in between. The CDR3 runs to 14 residues. Looked up from germline, CDR1 is SGHDT and CDR2 is YYEEEE. This CDR3 reads CASSQGTGANVLTF. The CDR3 bases are TGTGCCAGCAGCCAGGGAACTGGGGCCAACGTCCTGACTTTC. The entire variable domain, with the rest obtained from reference TRBV5-6 and TRBJ2-6, is as follows: DAGVTQSPTHLIKTRGQQVTLRCSPKSGHDTVSWYQQALGQGPQFIFQYYEEEERQRGNFPDRFSGHQFPNYSSELNVNALLLGDSALYLCASSQGTGANVLTFGAGSRLTVL.

This chain connects TRBV19 to TRBJ1-3; tentative D call: TRBD1 (6 bases). Trimming took off 9 bases at V and 3 bases at J, with 12 bases between the two ends. Germline CDR1 LNHDA, CDR2 SQIVND (reference sequence). The CDR3 has 13 amino acids. This chain's CDR3 is CASQQGFGNTIYF. CDR3 nucleotides: TGTGCCAGCCAACAGGGCTTTGGAAACACCATATATTTT.